This entry concerns a single TCR beta chain. In the original workflow: How many nucleated cells were present was estimated from reference gene primer amplification. TCRdb keeps only in-frame clones here, not all; method: immunoSEQ multiplex PCR. V, J and clone size reflect that table, while D and trimming were determined from the DNA. The data contain more than 110,000 clones, 80% to 85% of them singletons. The sample comes from a study of blood T cell repertoires in COVID-19. Study summary: Acute and convalescent COVID-19 samples came from the United States, Italy and Spain. Sources were T cells, B-cell-depleted T cells, or PBMCs; the material itself was cDNA or gDNA.

Germline CDR1 reads SGHDN; CDR2 reads FVKESK. The V gene end was trimmed by 0 bases and the J gene end by 6 bases; junction bases not matched to a gene: 4. The CDR3 spans 15 residues. The sequenced material came from peripheral blood. The chain uses TRBV14 and TRBJ2-4, with 8 bases aligning to TRBD1. This clonotype was sampled from a human donor in a cohort sampled during active COVID-19. DNA for the CDR3: TGTGCCAGCAGCCAAGAGGACAGGGTAATAAACATTCAGTACTTC. This sequence encodes CASSQEDRVINIQYF.